This TCR beta chain is drawn from a study of CD8 T cells in Susac syndrome. TCR beta sequencing was performed on blood CD8+ and CD4+ T cells. When the RNA was reverse transcribed, random hexamers were used with an input of roughly 0.45 to 1 ug. The authors amplified TCR beta CDR3 across 54 Vbeta and 13 Jbeta using immunoSEQ multiplex PCR. TCRdb redid the calling of the immunoSEQ multiplex PCR reads with MiXCR, one entry per CDR3 protein. Seen here are about 300,000 distinct CDR3 sequences, roughly 85% observed once, and the top ten hold around 0.22%. Germline lookup yields CDR1 DFQATT and CDR2 SNEGSKA (reference sequence). Between the trimmed V and J ends, which lost 6 bases and 4 bases, there was a span of 9 bases. CDR3 size: 11 residues.

The specimen sequenced was CD8+ T cells from PBMCs. This chain uses TRBV20-1 with TRBJ1-1; D is unclear. The source is a human donor with multiple sclerosis. The CDR3 DNA reads TGCAGTGCCCGTTTCCCCACTGAAGCTTTCTTT. Its translation: CSARFPTEAFF.